One sample yielded the 20 T cell receptor beta chains listed below, sequenced in a study of read filtering for tumor transcriptome and immune sequencing. The library was built from around 380 ng RNA with molecular barcoded adaptors for alpha/delta and beta/gamma chains. TCRdb called the reads again in MiXCR, with one record for every CDR3 protein. The data hold about 40,000 distinct CDR3 sequences, with about an eighth observed a single time. Sequencing input: a population of CD138-negative cells sorted from bone marrow. Receptors originate from a donor at least 40 years old with multiple myeloma.

This clonotype was counted between two and nine times. The chain uses TRBV14 and TRBJ2-2, with a tentative D call TRBD2 (6 bases). CDR1 is SGHDN and CDR2 is FVKESK in the germline V gene. The CDR3 sequence is 14 residues long. The V end was cut by 4 bases, the J end by 1 base, with 7 bases between. CDR3 sequence reads: CASSPTRNTGELFF. The DNA of the CDR3 is TGTGCCAGCAGCCCGACTAGGAACACCGGGGAGCTGTTTTTT.

This clonotype was seen at least ten times. This chain joins TRBV9 and TRBJ2-3; D gene unclear. This CDR3 contains 15 residues. In germline, CDR1 is SGDLS, CDR2 YYNGEE. V was clipped by 0 bases and J by 5 bases, with 13 bases between them. The CDR3 is CASSVGGPSGDTQYF. CDR3 nucleotides: TGTGCCAGCAGCGTAGGCGGTCCTTCGGGAGATACGCAGTATTTT.

This clonotype was seen ten or more times. This chain uses TRBV6-6 with TRBJ1-2; D is unresolved. Trimming took off 2 bases at V and 4 bases at J, with 11 bases between the two ends. CDR1 is MNHNY, CDR2 SVGAGI, per germline (reference sequence). The CDR3 runs 14 residues. The CDR3 region is CASSYPQDGYGYTF. CDR3 coding DNA: TGTGCCAGCAGTTACCCTCAGGACGGCTATGGCTACACCTTC.

This clonotype occurred many times. The chain carries TRBV3-1 and TRBJ1-4; perhaps TRBD1 as D (6 bases). Germline assignment: CDR1 LGHDT and CDR2 YNNKEL (reference sequence). This CDR3 has 14 amino acids. Trimming removed 4 bases from V and 2 bases from J, with 8 bases in between. CDR3 nucleotide sequence: TGTGCCAGCAGCCCAGGGGCTACTAATGAAAAACTGTTTTTT. Translation: CASSPGATNEKLFF. The complete variable domain, with remaining parts taken from reference TRBV3-1 and TRBJ1-4, reads DTAVSQTPKYLVTQMGNDKSIKCEQNLGHDTMYWYKQDSKKFLKIMFSYNNKELIINETVPNRFSPKSPDKAHLNLHINSLELGDSAVYFCASSPGATNEKLFFGSGTQLSVL.

Turning to this clonotype: One base away lies a much larger clone, so this may be a sequencing read error. The CDR3 end shows no conserved phenylalanine or tryptophan, and so a read error is likely. The genes are TRBV18 and TRBJ2-3; 9 bases line up with TRBD2. CDR1 is KGHSH, CDR2 LQKENI, per germline. V was clipped by 5 bases and J by 5 bases; unmatched bases: 11. CDR3 length equals 16 residues. DNA of the CDR3: TGTGCCAGCTCAAAGGAGTGGCGGGAGGGCCAAGATACGCAGTATCTT. This encodes CASSKEWREGQDTQYL.

Concerning this clonotype itself: Being one base from a much bigger clone, this may be a read error. The chain couples TRBV6-1 to TRBJ2-1; no reliable D call. Germline V gives CDR1 MNHNS, CDR2 SASEGT. The CDR3 sequence is 13 residues long. The CDR3 protein is CASNEGSYNEQFF. The CDR3 nucleotides are TGTGCCAGCAATGAAGGGTCCTACAATGAGCAGTTCTTC.

This clonotype was counted a single time. V usage is TRBV6-2 or TRBV6-3 and J usage is TRBJ2-1, with 9 nucleotides matching TRBD2. With V trimmed by 8 bases and J by 9 bases, 17 bases remained unmatched. From germline, CDR1 is MNHEY and CDR2 SVGEGT. CDR3 length: 16 amino acids. In DNA, the CDR3 is TGTGCCAGCGGTTCCCGGGGTAGCGGGAGAGGCAGTGAGCAGTTCTTC. It translates to CASGSRGSGRGSEQFF.

This clonotype has a count of ten or more. A read error may explain this, as a much larger clone is one base away. The CDR3 protein is CASSVALHEERFF. The CDR3 region has the DNA TGTGCCAGCAGCGTAGCTCTCCATGAGGAGCGGTTCTTC. V gene TRBV9 combines with J gene TRBJ2-1; D is ambiguous. Germline assignment: CDR1 SGDLS and CDR2 YYNGEE. There are 13 residues in the CDR3.

There are many counts of this clonotype. The chain carries TRBV2 and TRBJ2-7; tentatively, D is TRBD2 (6 bases). The V gene's germline CDR1 is SNHLY and CDR2 FYNNEI. Trimming pared 5 bases from V and 0 bases from J, leaving 11 bases between. The CDR3 extends over 14 amino acids. The CDR3 sequence: CASSTSTSSYEQYF. CDR3 coding DNA: TGTGCCAGCAGTACCTCGACTAGCTCCTACGAGCAGTACTTC.

This clonotype was recorded at least ten times. This chain uses TRBV20-1 with TRBJ2-3, with 12 bases lining up with TRBD2. Germline lookup yields CDR1 DFQATT and CDR2 SNEGSKA (reference sequence). The length of the CDR3 is 14 residues. Trimming took 5 bases from V and 6 from J; bases not matched to a gene: 6. The CDR3 nucleotides are TGCAGTGCTCAGACTAGCGGGAGAATGGATACGCAGTATTTT. Its translation is CSAQTSGRMDTQYF.

This clonotype was observed a handful of times. The chain has TRBV12-3 or TRBV12-4 and TRBJ2-5, with TRBD1 matching over 8 bases. The CDR3 loop spans 17 amino acids. The V segment lost 3 bases and the J segment 7 bases; nucleotides outside the gene matches: 16. CDR3 sequence (DNA): TGTGCCAGCAGTTTTCTTACTGGCAGGGGGCCCAAGGGGACCCAGTACTTC. Protein: CASSFLTGRGPKGTQYF.

This clonotype appeared many times. The chain carries TRBV7-9 and TRBJ2-7; 14 bases map to TRBD2. CDR1 and CDR2 (germline): SEHNR, FQNEAQ (reference sequence). The J segment lost 4 bases and the V segment lost 1 base, leaving 6 bases of the junction unmatched. The CDR3 spans 17 residues. The chain's CDR3 is CASSLGRLAGGRYEQYF. Written as DNA, the CDR3 is TGTGCCAGCAGCTTAGGACGACTAGCGGGAGGGCGGTACGAGCAGTACTTC.

This clonotype was seen at least ten times. V is TRBV7-8 and J is TRBJ2-5; no firm D call. This CDR3 is 15 amino acids long. Per germline, CDR1 SGHVS and CDR2 FQNEAQ. The germline V and J ends were trimmed by 3 bases and 2 bases, with 13 bases remaining between them. This CDR3 reads CASSFSLAVQETQYF. CDR3 nucleotides: TGTGCCAGCAGCTTTTCTCTCGCGGTACAAGAGACCCAGTACTTC.

This clonotype was seen at least ten times. The CDR3 spells CASSQRTSGATDTQYF. CDR3 nucleotides: TGTGCCAGCAGCCAACGGACTAGCGGGGCCACAGATACGCAGTATTTT. V usage is TRBV7-6 and J usage is TRBJ2-3, with 12 bases fitting TRBD2. Germline V gives CDR1 SGHVS, CDR2 FNYEAQ. The CDR3 loop spans 16 amino acids. Trimming removed 5 bases from V and 2 bases from J; junction bases left unmatched: 5.

This clonotype has a count of ten or more. The genes are TRBV6-2 or TRBV6-3 and TRBJ2-1, with D possibly TRBD2 on 6 matching bases. The CDR3 is made up of 16 amino acids. Germline CDR1 and CDR2: MNHEY and SVGEGT. V shed 4 bases and J shed 3 bases, with 16 bases lying between them. DNA for the CDR3: TGTGCCAGCAGTTTTCGCCTCGCGGGAAACTACAATGAGCAGTTCTTC. This translates into CASSFRLAGNYNEQFF.

This clonotype was seen a few times. The chain joins TRBV20-1 to TRBJ2-5, with a tentative D call TRBD2 (5 bases). Trimming pared 1 base from V and 1 base from J, leaving 7 bases between. The CDR3 runs 13 residues. CDR1 and CDR2 from the germline V gene are DFQATT and SNEGSKA (reference sequence). As DNA, the CDR3 is TGCAGTGCTAGAGCCCGGGGCCAAGAGACCCAGTACTTC. Amino acid sequence: CSARARGQETQYF.

This clonotype was observed many times. CDR3 nucleotide sequence: TGTGCCAGCAGCCTTACTAGCGCGAGCTCCTACAATGAGCAGTTCTTC. Encoded protein: CASSLTSASSYNEQFF. The V and J genes are TRBV7-6 and TRBJ2-1; TRBD2 aligns across 7 bases. This CDR3 is built from 16 residues. J lost 0 bases, V lost 5 bases, and 7 bases had no gene match. Germline loops: CDR1 SGHVS, CDR2 FNYEAQ.

In regard to this clonotype: This sequence may be a read error, since a much larger clone differs from it by one base. V and J are TRBV7-2 and TRBJ2-2; D may be TRBD2 (5 bases). The CDR3 has 15 residues. V was cut by 6 bases and J by 4 bases, with 15 bases left in between. Per germline, CDR1 SGHTA and CDR2 FQGNSA. The CDR3 DNA follows: TGTGCCAGCAGGTGGGAGCTAGCAAGCACCGGGGAGCTGTTTTTT. Its translation: CASRWELASTGELFF.

Concerning this clonotype: A much larger clone is a single base away; this may be a read error. The rearrangement links TRBV14 to TRBJ2-1; D is ambiguous. CDR1 and CDR2 (germline): SGHDN, FVKESK. The CDR3 runs to 14 residues. Here the CDR3 reads CASSQDQFYNGQFF. In DNA form, the CDR3 reads TGTGCCAGCAGCCAAGATCAGTTTTACAATGGGCAGTTCTTC.

The CDR3 DNA reads TGTGCCAGCAGTTCCGGGACATCCGACTATGGCTACACCTTC. It translates to CASSSGTSDYGYTF. The chain links TRBV28 to TRBJ1-2; possibly TRBD1 for D (6 bases). V lost 4 bases to trimming and J lost 3 bases, with 12 bases between them. Looked up from germline, CDR1 is MDHEN and CDR2 is SYDVKM. CDR3 size: 14 residues.